This is a list of T cell receptor beta chains from one sample in a study of radiation and T cells in renal cell carcinoma. TCRdb's table, derived via immunoSEQ multiplex PCR, lists solely in-frame clones and lacks some. The sample holds 100,000 to 150,000 clones, roughly four fifths seen once. The material sequenced was blood, taken from a patient whose treatment included radiotherapy and nephrectomy. These receptors were collected from a man over 45 with renal cell carcinoma. Each CDR3 is given with its conserved first and last residue. The D gene is left open where the match is weak. Only part of the rows carry a size: once, few, many, or a class if the clone is expanded.

j_call v_call clone_size d_call cdr3_aa cdr3_nt
TRBJ2-1 TRBV10-3 once TRBD1 CAISEFAGGYTTNEQFF TGTGCCATCAGTGAGTTTGCAGGGGGCTACACGACCAATGAGCAGTTCTTC
TRBJ2-4 TRBV5-4 NA NA CASSDGGLLAKNIQYF TGTGCCAGCAGCGACGGGGGGCTCCTAGCCAAAAACATTCAGTACTTC
TRBJ2-4 TRBV5-1 NA NA CASSFENRVGDIQYF TGCGCCAGCAGCTTTGAGAACAGGGTGGGTGACATTCAGTACTTC
TRBJ1-2 TRBV18 NA TRBD1 CASSPPGQGSSNYGYTF TGTGCCAGCTCACCACCGGGACAGGGGTCCTCTAACTATGGCTACACCTTC
TRBJ1-1 TRBV7-9 NA NA CASSRGNTEAFF TGTGCCAGCAGCCGGGGGAACACTGAAGCTTTCTTT
TRBJ1-4 TRBV7-9 NA NA CASSLRQDNEKLFF TGTGCCAGCAGCCTCCGACAGGATAATGAAAAACTGTTTTTT
TRBJ1-2 TRBV2 NA TRBD1 CASSVGQVYGYTF TGTGCCAGCAGTGTAGGACAGGTCTATGGCTACACCTTC
TRBJ2-1 TRBV7-9 NA NA CASSSPVKDLLANEQFF TGTGCCAGCAGCTCCCCAGTTAAAGACCTGCTAGCCAATGAGCAGTTCTTC
TRBJ2-1 TRBV7-9 NA NA CASSSPNTPGDNEQFF TGTGCCAGCAGCTCCCCCAACACGCCTGGGGACAATGAGCAGTTCTTC
TRBJ2-1 TRBV18 NA NA CASSERAISTGEQFF TGTGCCAGCTCCGAGAGGGCTATTAGTACGGGTGAGCAGTTCTTC
TRBJ2-7 TRBV6-6 NA NA CASSRWTRDYEQYF TGTGCCAGCAGTCGCTGGACCAGGGACTACGAGCAGTACTTC
TRBJ1-4 TRBV18 NA TRBD1 CASSPIGQGGEKLFF TGTGCCAGCTCACCAATCGGACAGGGGGGTGAAAAACTGTTTTTT
TRBJ1-1 TRBV2 NA NA CASSVTEDTEAFF TGTGCCAGCAGTGTGACGGAGGACACTGAAGCTTTCTTT
TRBJ1-1 TRBV5-1 NA TRBD1 CASSPLTGTTEAFF TGCGCCAGCAGCCCTCTGACAGGGACGACTGAAGCTTTCTTT
TRBJ2-3 TRBV14 NA NA CARKTNTLDDTQYF TGTGCCAGGAAAACTAACACCCTCGACGATACGCAGTATTTT
TRBJ2-1 TRBV2 NA TRBD2 CASRDASGNNEQFF TGTGCCAGCAGAGACGCTAGCGGGAACAATGAGCAGTTCTTC
TRBJ1-2 TRBV27 NA NA CASSSQINYGYTF TGTGCCAGCAGTTCCCAGATTAACTATGGCTACACCTTC
TRBJ1-5 TRBV6-1 NA NA CASWGGNQPQHF TGTGCAAGCTGGGGGGGCAATCAGCCCCAGCATTTT
TRBJ2-1 TRBV5-1 NA NA CASGGSPDNEQFF TGCGCCAGCGGAGGGTCCCCAGACAATGAGCAGTTCTTC